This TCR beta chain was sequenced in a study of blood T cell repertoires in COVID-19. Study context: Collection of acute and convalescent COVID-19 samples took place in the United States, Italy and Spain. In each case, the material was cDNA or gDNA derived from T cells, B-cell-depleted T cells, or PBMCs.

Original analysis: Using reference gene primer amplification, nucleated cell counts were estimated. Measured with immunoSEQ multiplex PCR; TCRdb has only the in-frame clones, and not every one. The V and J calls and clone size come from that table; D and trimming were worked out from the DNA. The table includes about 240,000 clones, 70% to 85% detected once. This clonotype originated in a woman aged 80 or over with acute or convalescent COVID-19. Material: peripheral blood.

CDR3 region: CASSLDGTGPYEQYF. The CDR3 DNA follows: TGTGCCAGCAGCTTAGACGGGACAGGTCCCTACGAGCAGTACTTC. The chain couples TRBV7-3 to TRBJ2-7; 8 bases fit TRBD1. Germline V gives CDR1 SGHTA, CDR2 FQGTGA. The CDR3 has 15 residues. V shed 2 bases, J shed 2 bases, and the junction held 5 bases outside the gene matches. The variable domain in full, completed from reference TRBV7-3 and TRBJ2-7, reads GAGVSQTPSNKVTEKGKYVELRCDPISGHTALYWYRQSLGQGPEFLIYFQGTGAADDSGLPNDRFFAVRPEGSVSTLKIQRTERGDSAVYLCASSLDGTGPYEQYFGPGTRLTVT.